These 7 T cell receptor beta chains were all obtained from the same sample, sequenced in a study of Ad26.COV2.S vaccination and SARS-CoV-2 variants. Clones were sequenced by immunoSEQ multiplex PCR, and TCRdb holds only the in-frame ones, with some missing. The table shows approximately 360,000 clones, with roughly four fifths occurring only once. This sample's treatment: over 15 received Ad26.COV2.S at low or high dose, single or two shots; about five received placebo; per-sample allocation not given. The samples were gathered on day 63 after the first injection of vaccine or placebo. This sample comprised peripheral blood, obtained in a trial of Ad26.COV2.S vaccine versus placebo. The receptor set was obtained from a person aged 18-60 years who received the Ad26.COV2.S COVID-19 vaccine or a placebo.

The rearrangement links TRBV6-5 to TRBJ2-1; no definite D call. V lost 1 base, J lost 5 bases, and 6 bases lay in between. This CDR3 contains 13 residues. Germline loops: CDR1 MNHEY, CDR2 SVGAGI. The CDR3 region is CASSYLGHNEQFF. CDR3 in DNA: TGTGCCAGCAGTTACTTAGGACACAATGAGCAGTTCTTC.

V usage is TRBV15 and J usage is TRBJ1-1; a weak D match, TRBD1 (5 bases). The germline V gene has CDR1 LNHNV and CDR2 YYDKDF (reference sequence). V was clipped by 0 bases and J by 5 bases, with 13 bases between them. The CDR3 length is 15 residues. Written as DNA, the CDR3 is TGTGCCACCAGCAGAGATCACGCGGGGCGGACTGAAGCTTTCTTT. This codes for CATSRDHAGRTEAFF.

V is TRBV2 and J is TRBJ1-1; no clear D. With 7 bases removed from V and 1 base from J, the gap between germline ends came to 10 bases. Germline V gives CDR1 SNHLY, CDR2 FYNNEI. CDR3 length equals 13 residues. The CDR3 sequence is CASTSARNTEAFF. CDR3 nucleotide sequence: TGTGCCAGCACCTCGGCCAGGAACACTGAAGCTTTCTTT.

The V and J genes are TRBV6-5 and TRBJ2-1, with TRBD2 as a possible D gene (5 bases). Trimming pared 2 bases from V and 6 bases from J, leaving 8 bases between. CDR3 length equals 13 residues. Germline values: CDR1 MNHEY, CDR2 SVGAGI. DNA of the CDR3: TGTGCCAGCAGTTACCAGCTAGCCAATGAGCAGTTCTTC. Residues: CASSYQLANEQFF.

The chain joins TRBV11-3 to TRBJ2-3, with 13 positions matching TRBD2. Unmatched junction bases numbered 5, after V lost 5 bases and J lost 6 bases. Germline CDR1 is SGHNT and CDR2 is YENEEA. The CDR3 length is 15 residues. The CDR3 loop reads CASSRGLAGDDTQYF. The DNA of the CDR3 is TGTGCCAGCAGCCGCGGACTAGCGGGAGACGATACGCAGTATTTT.

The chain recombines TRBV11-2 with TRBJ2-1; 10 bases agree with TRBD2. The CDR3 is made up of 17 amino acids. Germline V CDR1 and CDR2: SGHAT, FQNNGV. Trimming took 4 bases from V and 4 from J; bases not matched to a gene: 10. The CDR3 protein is CASSSSLAGAPYNEQFF. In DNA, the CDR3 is TGTGCCAGCAGCTCCTCTCTAGCGGGAGCCCCTTACAATGAGCAGTTCTTC.

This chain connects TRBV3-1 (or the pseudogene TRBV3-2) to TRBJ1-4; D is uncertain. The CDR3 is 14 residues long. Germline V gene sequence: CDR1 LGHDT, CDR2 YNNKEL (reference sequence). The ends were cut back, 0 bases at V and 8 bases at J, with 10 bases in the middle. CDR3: CASSQEAPPEKLFF. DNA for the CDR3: TGTGCCAGCAGCCAAGAGGCCCCTCCCGAAAAACTGTTTTTT.